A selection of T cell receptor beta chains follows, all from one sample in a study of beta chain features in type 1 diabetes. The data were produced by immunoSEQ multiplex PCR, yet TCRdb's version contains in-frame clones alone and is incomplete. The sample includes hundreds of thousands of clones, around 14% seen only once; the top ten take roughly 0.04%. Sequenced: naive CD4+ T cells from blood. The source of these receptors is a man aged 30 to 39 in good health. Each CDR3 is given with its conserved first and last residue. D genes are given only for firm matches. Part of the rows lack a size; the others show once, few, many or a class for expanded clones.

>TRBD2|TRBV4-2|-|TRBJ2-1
CASSQDAAGGYNEQFF
TGTGCCAGCAGCCAAGATGCGGCGGGAGGCTACAATGAGCAGTTCTTC
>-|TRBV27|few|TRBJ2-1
CASSLPPNEQFF
TGTGCCAGCAGTTTACCCCCCAATGAGCAGTTCTTC
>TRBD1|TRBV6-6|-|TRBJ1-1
CASRRTGRNTEAFF
TGTGCCAGCAGAAGGACAGGGAGGAACACTGAAGCTTTCTTT
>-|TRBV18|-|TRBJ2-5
CASSPIRGPGRGRETQYF
TGTGCCAGCTCACCAATCCGGGGACCAGGCCGTGGGAGAGAGACCCAGTACTTC
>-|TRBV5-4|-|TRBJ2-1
CASSGSSYNEQFF
TGTGCCAGCAGTGGGAGCTCCTACAATGAGCAGTTCTTC
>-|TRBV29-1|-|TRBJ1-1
CSVMGIRTEAFF
TGCAGCGTTATGGGGATAAGGACTGAAGCTTTCTTT
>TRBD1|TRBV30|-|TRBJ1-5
CAWSPPEGASLGNQPQHF
TGTGCCTGGAGTCCCCCAGAGGGGGCATCTCTTGGCAATCAGCCCCAGCATTTT
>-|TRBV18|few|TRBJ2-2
CASSPSAVTGELFF
TGTGCCAGCTCACCGTCAGCAGTTACCGGGGAGCTGTTTTTT
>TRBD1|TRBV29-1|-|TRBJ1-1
CSVSGQGAIRAFF
TGCAGCGTTTCGGGACAGGGGGCTATACGAGCTTTCTTT
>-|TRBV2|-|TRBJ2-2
CASSDSLNTGELFF
TGTGCCAGCAGTGATTCTTTGAACACCGGGGAGCTGTTTTTT
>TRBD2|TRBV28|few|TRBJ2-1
CASSLRREAYNEQFF
TGTGCCAGCAGTTTACGGCGGGAGGCCTACAATGAGCAGTTCTTC
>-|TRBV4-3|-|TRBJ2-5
CASSQGKGETQYF
TGCGCCAGCAGCCAAGGAAAGGGGGAGACCCAGTACTTC
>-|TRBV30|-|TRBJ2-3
CAWAQGFSTDTQYF
TGTGCCTGGGCACAGGGATTTAGCACAGATACGCAGTATTTT
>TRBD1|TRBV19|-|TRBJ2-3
CASMGRGLTDTQYF
TGTGCCAGTATGGGCAGGGGGCTGACAGATACGCAGTATTTT
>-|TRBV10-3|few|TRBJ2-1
CAISEKVDEQFF
TGTGCCATCAGTGAAAAGGTGGATGAGCAGTTCTTC
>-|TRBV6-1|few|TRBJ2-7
CASSPNWTVLNEQYF
TGTGCCAGCAGCCCAAACTGGACAGTTCTCAACGAGCAGTACTTC
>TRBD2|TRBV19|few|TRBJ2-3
CASASGRTSTDTQYF
TGTGCCAGCGCTAGCGGGAGAACTAGCACAGATACGCAGTATTTT
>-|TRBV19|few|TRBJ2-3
CASRTAPADTQYF
TGTGCCAGTAGAACCGCCCCCGCAGATACGCAGTATTTT
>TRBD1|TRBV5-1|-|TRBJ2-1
CASRVRDRPYNEQFF
TGCGCCAGCAGAGTCCGGGACAGACCCTACAATGAGCAGTTCTTC
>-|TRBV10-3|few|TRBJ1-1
CAINDKGPVGTEAFF
TGTGCCATCAACGACAAGGGGCCGGTCGGCACTGAAGCTTTCTTT
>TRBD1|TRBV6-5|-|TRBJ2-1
CASRRDRGLNEQFF
TGTGCCAGCAGACGGGACAGGGGTCTCAATGAGCAGTTCTTC
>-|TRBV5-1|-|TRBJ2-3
CASSTWDSATDTQYF
TGCGCCAGCAGCACCTGGGACTCTGCCACAGATACGCAGTATTTT
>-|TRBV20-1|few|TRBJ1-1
CSAHVNTEAFF
TGCAGTGCTCATGTGAACACTGAAGCTTTCTTT
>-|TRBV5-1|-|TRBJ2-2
CASSWTELHTGELFF
TGCGCCAGCAGCTGGACCGAACTACACACCGGGGAGCTGTTTTTT
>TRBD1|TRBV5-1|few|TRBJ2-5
CASSLVVGTGQETQYF
TGCGCCAGCAGCTTGGTTGTCGGGACAGGGCAAGAGACCCAGTACTTC
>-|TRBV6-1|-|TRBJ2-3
CGSGPHTDTQYF
TGCGGAAGCGGTCCCCACACAGATACGCAGTATTTT
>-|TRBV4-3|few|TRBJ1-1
CASSPSPTKGTEAFF
TGCGCCAGCAGCCCCAGCCCGACAAAGGGCACTGAAGCTTTCTTT
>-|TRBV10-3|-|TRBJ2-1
CAITGDYNEQFF
TGTGCCATCACCGGGGATTACAATGAGCAGTTCTTC
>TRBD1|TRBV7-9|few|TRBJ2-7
CASSLARTGNPYEQYF
TGTGCCAGCAGCTTAGCGAGGACAGGGAATCCCTACGAGCAGTACTTC
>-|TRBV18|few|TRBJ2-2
CASSRQGNTGELFF
TGTGCCAGCTCACGTCAGGGGAACACCGGGGAGCTGTTTTTT
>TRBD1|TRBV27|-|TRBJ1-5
CASSTGEEALYNQPQHF
TGTGCCAGCAGTACAGGGGAGGAAGCCTTATACAATCAGCCCCAGCATTTT
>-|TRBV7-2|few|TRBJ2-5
CASSLALARETQYF
TGTGCCAGCAGCTTAGCGTTGGCCAGAGAGACCCAGTACTTC
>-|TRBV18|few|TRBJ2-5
CASSIDRFQETQYF
TGTGCCAGCTCAATCGACAGATTCCAAGAGACCCAGTACTTC